A single sample is the source of the 15 T cell receptor beta chains below, sequenced in a study of blood T cell repertoires in COVID-19. TCRdb's copy holds only in-frame clones and misses some; the assay was immunoSEQ multiplex PCR. The sample consists of some 150,000 clones, about 82% of them appearing once. The sequenced sample consisted of PBMCs or T cells enriched from blood (not recorded which). The receptors originated from a woman in her thirties or forties who had recovered from COVID-19.

The chain carries TRBV14 and TRBJ1-6; weak D call: TRBD1 (5 bases). Trimming left V 0 bases short and J 7 bases short, with 7 bases between. Germline CDR1 and CDR2: SGHDN and FVKESK. There are 14 residues in the CDR3. CDR3 sequence (DNA): TGTGCCAGCAGCCAAGATCAGGGAAATTCACCCCTCCACTTT. The encoded protein is CASSQDQGNSPLHF.

The V gene is TRBV27, the J gene TRBJ1-5; 10 bases map to TRBD1. Germline CDR1 MNHEY, CDR2 SMNVEV (reference sequence). Trimming at V came to 8 bases and at J to 5 bases, leaving 12 bases not matched to a gene. The CDR3 consists of 16 residues. The CDR3 here is CASPWDRGQWDQPQHF. CDR3 in DNA: TGTGCCAGCCCCTGGGACAGGGGTCAATGGGATCAGCCCCAGCATTTT.

The table lists this clone with a few counts. The CDR3 region is CASSLGGAGYGYTF. The CDR3 DNA reads as TGTGCCAGCAGCTTGGGGGGCGCGGGGTATGGCTACACCTTC. V is TRBV5-4 and J is TRBJ1-2; the D gene is possibly TRBD1 (5 bases). This CDR3 contains 14 residues. V lost 0 bases and J 5 bases, leaving 11 bases between the germline ends. In germline, CDR1 is SGHNT, CDR2 YYREEE (reference sequence).

The chain employs TRBV29-1 and TRBJ2-7; TRBD2 is a possible D gene (6 bases). Germline CDR1 is SQVTM and CDR2 is ANQGSEA. The CDR3 loop spans 13 amino acids. V was pared by 3 bases and J by 2 bases, with 11 bases between. This chain's CDR3 is CSVESGRTYEQYF. The CDR3 nucleotides read TGCAGCGTTGAGAGCGGGCGAACCTACGAGCAGTACTTC.

The chain is built from TRBV10-3 and TRBJ1-3, with 7 bases lining up with TRBD1. Germline assignment: CDR1 ENHRY and CDR2 SYGVKD. V trimming: 4 bases; J trimming: 0 bases; junction bases outside the gene matches: 6. The CDR3 length is 16 residues. CDR3 amino acids: CAISVGGQYSGNTIYF. CDR3 nucleotides: TGTGCCATCAGTGTCGGGGGACAGTACTCTGGAAACACCATATATTTT.

This sequence joins TRBV2 and TRBJ2-5, with D perhaps TRBD2 (6 bases). The CDR3 has 15 residues. V was cut by 4 bases and J by 1 base, with 13 bases left in between. Germline CDR1 and CDR2: SNHLY and FYNNEI. CDR3 sequence (DNA): TGTGCCAGCAGTGGGGGGGAGAAATCCCAAGAGACCCAGTACTTC. Translating it yields CASSGGEKSQETQYF. The complete variable domain, with remaining parts taken from reference TRBV2 and TRBJ2-5, reads EPEVTQTPSHQVTQMGQEVILRCVPISNHLYFYWYRQILGQKVEFLVSFYNNEISEKSEIFDDQFSVERPDGSNFTLKIRSTKLEDSAMYFCASSGGEKSQETQYFGPGTRLLVL.

This chain connects TRBV5-1 to TRBJ2-5, with TRBD2 identical over 13 bases. Germline V gene data show CDR1 as SGHRS and CDR2 as YFSETQ. The CDR3 runs to 15 residues. Trimming cost V 4 bases and J 2 bases; bases outside gene matches: 2. The CDR3, as DNA: TGCGCCAGCAGCCAGGGACTAGCGGGACAAGAGACCCAGTACTTC. It yields the protein CASSQGLAGQETQYF.

V is TRBV2 and J is TRBJ2-4; 8 bases line up with TRBD1. Germline CDR1 and CDR2: SNHLY and FYNNEI. The CDR3 covers 14 residues. J was trimmed by 8 bases and V by 3 bases; bases with no gene match: 6. CDR3 DNA sequence: TGTGCCAGCAGTGAGCAGGGGGCTTTCGACATTCAGTACTTC. Translation gives CASSEQGAFDIQYF.

V gene TRBV14 combines with J gene TRBJ1-2; 9 nucleotides agree with TRBD1. Germline V CDR1 and CDR2: SGHDN, FVKESK. This CDR3 has 15 amino acids. V shed 1 base, J shed 4 bases, and the junction held 4 bases outside the gene matches. The CDR3 here is CASSQGGTGPYGYTF. Written as DNA, the CDR3 is TGTGCCAGCAGCCAAGGTGGGACAGGGCCCTATGGCTACACCTTC.

The chain joins TRBV4-1 to TRBJ2-3, with D possibly being TRBD2 (6 bases). V was cut by 4 bases and J by 2 bases, with 10 bases left in between. Germline V gives CDR1 MGHRA, CDR2 YSYEKL. The length of the CDR3 is 14 residues. The CDR3 coding sequence is TGCGCCAGCAGCCCAAGGAGGGACACAGATACGCAGTATTTT. As protein: CASSPRRDTDTQYF.

This chain connects TRBV5-6 to TRBJ2-7, with a tentative D call TRBD2 (5 bases). In germline, CDR1 is SGHDT, CDR2 YYEEEE. The CDR3 has 13 amino acids. Trimming stripped 1 base from V and 2 bases from J, with 7 bases between. The CDR3 sequence: CASSLSGTYEQYF. The CDR3 nucleotides read TGTGCCAGCAGCTTGTCGGGGACCTACGAGCAGTACTTC.

The chain employs TRBV9 and TRBJ1-2, with D perhaps TRBD1 (6 bases). The length of the CDR3 is 15 residues. Germline V CDR1 and CDR2: SGDLS, YYNGEE. The V end lost 0 bases, the J end lost 6 bases, and 15 bases lay between the germline ends. The CDR3 sequence: CASSVGQAPLDGYTF. Here the CDR3 DNA reads TGTGCCAGCAGCGTAGGACAGGCCCCACTGGATGGCTACACCTTC.

J is TRBJ1-5 and V is TRBV30; TRBD1 matches 7 bases. Trimming at V came to 2 bases and at J to 6 bases, leaving 7 bases not matched to a gene. CDR1 and CDR2 from the germline V gene are GTSNPN and SVGIG (reference sequence). The CDR3 runs to 14 residues. The CDR3 loop reads CAWSTGTVVQPQHF. CDR3 coding DNA: TGTGCCTGGAGTACCGGGACAGTGGTTCAGCCCCAGCATTTT.

This clone was detected a few times. The V and J genes are TRBV28 and TRBJ2-7; TRBD1 aligns across 9 bases. J lost 3 bases, V lost 5 bases, and 8 bases had no gene match. The CDR3 loop spans 15 amino acids. From germline, CDR1 is MDHEN and CDR2 SYDVKM. CDR3 sequence reads: CASSPPGQGFYEQYF. The CDR3 DNA is TGTGCCAGCAGTCCCCCGGGACAGGGCTTCTACGAGCAGTACTTC.

The gene calls are TRBV19 and TRBJ1-1; D not certain. The germline V gene has CDR1 LNHDA and CDR2 SQIVND (reference sequence). The CDR3 is 13 residues long. V gave up 5 bases and J gave up 4 bases, with 11 bases separating them. CDR3 region: CASSLGLSTEAFF. The CDR3 nucleotides read TGTGCCAGTAGTTTAGGATTGAGCACTGAAGCTTTCTTT.